This is a list of T cell receptor beta chains from one sample in a study of blood T cell repertoires in COVID-19. This table comes from immunoSEQ multiplex PCR, and its TCRdb copy is limited to in-frame clones, with some not included. The table has about 120,000 clones, around 86% seen once; the top ten hold 5% to 8%. The sample was peripheral blood. The receptors shown here come from an elderly man with active or convalescent COVID-19. The CDR3 runs from the conserved cysteine through the conserved F or W. A D gene is named only where the DNA matches it firmly. For some rows the clone size is stated as once, few or many, or as a class when expanded; others skip it.

clone size: -
D gene: TRBD1
V gene: TRBV10-1
J gene: TRBJ1-3
CDR3 protein: CASSPVWTGGCSGNTIYF
CDR3 DNA: TGCGCCAGCAGTCCGGTCTGGACAGGGGGTTGCTCTGGAAACACCATATATTTT

clone size: once
D gene: -
V gene: TRBV28
J gene: TRBJ2-2
CDR3 protein: CASSLLPTGELFF
CDR3 DNA: TGTGCCAGCAGTTTACTCCCCACCGGGGAGCTGTTTTTT

clone size: -
D gene: -
V gene: TRBV7-2
J gene: TRBJ2-7
CDR3 protein: CASSLDRSTYEQYF
CDR3 DNA: TGTGCCAGCAGCTTAGACAGGAGTACCTACGAGCAGTACTTC

clone size: -
D gene: -
V gene: TRBV19
J gene: TRBJ1-2
CDR3 protein: CASSIEGQSYGYTF
CDR3 DNA: TGTGCCAGTAGTATTGAAGGACAGTCCTATGGCTACACCTTC

clone size: once
D gene: TRBD1
V gene: TRBV7-2
J gene: TRBJ1-2
CDR3 protein: CASSLPGQGELYGYTF
CDR3 DNA: TGTGCCAGCAGCTTACCGGGACAGGGGGAACTCTATGGCTACACCTTC

clone size: -
D gene: -
V gene: TRBV6-6
J gene: TRBJ2-3
CDR3 protein: CASSYSHRVDTDTQYF
CDR3 DNA: TGTGCCAGCAGTTACTCGCACAGGGTAGACACAGATACGCAGTATTTT

clone size: -
D gene: -
V gene: TRBV7-3
J gene: TRBJ1-1
CDR3 protein: CASSLTLGAAEAFF
CDR3 DNA: TGTGCCAGCAGCTTAACTCTGGGCGCAGCTGAAGCTTTCTTT

clone size: -
D gene: -
V gene: TRBV7-2
J gene: TRBJ2-2
CDR3 protein: CASSLAPFGAVYTGELFF
CDR3 DNA: TGTGCCAGCAGCTTAGCTCCGTTCGGAGCGGTCTACACCGGGGAGCTGTTTTTT

clone size: -
D gene: TRBD2
V gene: TRBV15
J gene: TRBJ2-2
CDR3 protein: CATSRTSGRGTGELFF
CDR3 DNA: TGTGCCACCAGCCGGACTAGCGGGAGAGGCACCGGGGAGCTGTTTTTT

clone size: -
D gene: TRBD2
V gene: TRBV7-3
J gene: TRBJ2-1
CDR3 protein: CASSYTSGTYNEQFF
CDR3 DNA: TGTGCCAGCAGCTACACTAGCGGGACCTACAATGAGCAGTTCTTC

clone size: -
D gene: TRBD2
V gene: TRBV18
J gene: TRBJ2-5
CDR3 protein: CASSPLTSGVPETQYF
CDR3 DNA: TGTGCCAGCTCACCACTCACTAGCGGAGTCCCAGAGACCCAGTACTTC

clone size: -
D gene: TRBD1
V gene: TRBV19
J gene: TRBJ1-5
CDR3 protein: CASSDTGGGNQPQHF
CDR3 DNA: TGTGCCAGTTCCGACACAGGGGGCGGCAATCAGCCCCAGCATTTT

clone size: -
D gene: TRBD1
V gene: TRBV6-5
J gene: TRBJ2-5
CDR3 protein: CASSYVGTGEETQYF
CDR3 DNA: TGTGCCAGCAGTTACGTCGGAACAGGGGAAGAGACCCAGTACTTC

clone size: -
D gene: TRBD1
V gene: TRBV20-1
J gene: TRBJ2-5
CDR3 protein: CSASTPGQVLGETQYF
CDR3 DNA: TGCAGTGCCAGTACGCCGGGACAGGTATTGGGGGAGACCCAGTACTTC

clone size: -
D gene: -
V gene: TRBV6-1
J gene: TRBJ1-2
CDR3 protein: CASSDLGGTQRTYGYTF
CDR3 DNA: TGTGCCAGCAGTGATTTGGGAGGGACCCAACGTACCTATGGCTACACCTTC

clone size: -
D gene: -
V gene: TRBV27
J gene: TRBJ2-7
CDR3 protein: CASSLEAGVYEQYF
CDR3 DNA: TGTGCCAGCAGTTTAGAGGCAGGGGTCTACGAGCAGTACTTC

clone size: -
D gene: TRBD2
V gene: TRBV6-1
J gene: TRBJ2-2
CDR3 protein: CASSEKAGGVGELFF
CDR3 DNA: TGTGCCAGCAGTGAAAAAGCGGGGGGCGTCGGGGAGCTGTTTTTT

clone size: -
D gene: TRBD1
V gene: TRBV5-5
J gene: TRBJ1-6
CDR3 protein: CASRSTGGDSPLHF
CDR3 DNA: TGTGCCAGCAGATCGACAGGGGGAGATTCACCCCTCCACTTT

clone size: -
D gene: -
V gene: TRBV15
J gene: TRBJ2-2
CDR3 protein: CATSRPPGRELFF
CDR3 DNA: TGTGCCACCAGCAGACCCCCAGGAAGGGAGCTGTTTTTT

clone size: -
D gene: TRBD1
V gene: TRBV29-1
J gene: TRBJ2-7
CDR3 protein: CSVEVATGNEQYF
CDR3 DNA: TGCAGCGTTGAAGTGGCGACAGGGAACGAGCAGTACTTC

clone size: -
D gene: TRBD2
V gene: TRBV2
J gene: TRBJ2-1
CDR3 protein: CASKKTSGGGEQFF
CDR3 DNA: TGTGCCAGCAAAAAGACTAGCGGGGGGGGCGAGCAGTTCTTC

clone size: -
D gene: -
V gene: TRBV11-3
J gene: TRBJ2-5
CDR3 protein: CASSSDSGTQYF
CDR3 DNA: TGTGCCAGCAGCTCCGACTCGGGGACCCAGTACTTC

clone size: -
D gene: TRBD2
V gene: TRBV30
J gene: TRBJ2-1
CDR3 protein: CACPTGTSGSYNEQFF
CDR3 DNA: TGTGCCTGCCCAACAGGGACTAGCGGGAGCTACAATGAGCAGTTCTTC

clone size: -
D gene: TRBD1
V gene: TRBV4-1
J gene: TRBJ2-7
CDR3 protein: CASSRGDRGLWYEQYF
CDR3 DNA: TGCGCCAGCAGCCGCGGCGACAGGGGGCTCTGGTACGAGCAGTACTTC

clone size: -
D gene: TRBD1
V gene: TRBV18
J gene: TRBJ2-2
CDR3 protein: CASSPRIQDRGNTGELFF
CDR3 DNA: TGTGCCAGCTCACCACGTATACAGGACAGGGGGAACACCGGGGAGCTGTTTTTT

clone size: -
D gene: TRBD1
V gene: TRBV12-5
J gene: TRBJ2-5
CDR3 protein: CASGLAHYPQGFQETQYF
CDR3 DNA: TGTGCTAGTGGTTTGGCCCACTACCCACAGGGGTTCCAAGAGACCCAGTACTTC

clone size: -
D gene: -
V gene: TRBV18
J gene: TRBJ2-7
CDR3 protein: CASSPSGGRGDYEQYF
CDR3 DNA: TGTGCCAGCTCCCCGAGTGGGGGCAGGGGGGACTACGAGCAGTACTTC

clone size: -
D gene: TRBD2
V gene: TRBV7-3
J gene: TRBJ2-1
CDR3 protein: CASSAKLAGGPDEQFF
CDR3 DNA: TGTGCCAGCAGCGCCAAACTAGCGGGAGGGCCTGATGAGCAGTTCTTC

clone size: few
D gene: -
V gene: TRBV19
J gene: TRBJ1-2
CDR3 protein: CASSIDQFIYGYTF
CDR3 DNA: TGTGCCAGTAGTATAGATCAATTCATCTATGGCTACACCTTC

clone size: -
D gene: -
V gene: TRBV5-1
J gene: TRBJ1-3
CDR3 protein: CASSEGLTGNTIYF
CDR3 DNA: TGCGCCAGCAGCGAGGGACTTACTGGAAACACCATATATTTT

clone size: -
D gene: -
V gene: TRBV6-5
J gene: TRBJ1-1
CDR3 protein: CASSYGVRENTEAFF
CDR3 DNA: TGTGCCAGCAGTTACGGAGTCAGGGAGAACACTGAAGCTTTCTTT

clone size: -
D gene: -
V gene: TRBV6-1
J gene: TRBJ1-5
CDR3 protein: CASSEGSYSNQPQHF
CDR3 DNA: TGTGCCAGCAGTGAGGGCAGTTATAGCAATCAGCCCCAGCATTTT

clone size: few
D gene: -
V gene: TRBV7-9
J gene: TRBJ2-4
CDR3 protein: CASSPRRVAKNIQYF
CDR3 DNA: TGTGCCAGCAGTCCAAGGAGGGTGGCCAAAAACATTCAGTACTTC

clone size: -
D gene: -
V gene: TRBV29-1
J gene: TRBJ2-5
CDR3 protein: CSAVVGGTETQYF
CDR3 DNA: TGCAGCGCGGTGGTCGGGGGTACCGAGACCCAGTACTTC

clone size: -
D gene: -
V gene: TRBV14
J gene: TRBJ1-6
CDR3 protein: CASSQVRESPLHF
CDR3 DNA: TGTGCCAGCAGCCAAGTGAGGGAATCACCCCTCCACTTT